These 18 T cell receptor beta chains were sequenced from one sample in a study of PD-1 blockade in mismatch repair-deficient tumors. Measured with immunoSEQ multiplex PCR; TCRdb has only the in-frame clones, and not every one. The data contain over 15,000 clones, around 82% of them singletons. Sequencing was performed on PBMCs, taken before pembrolizumab treatment. The origin of the receptors is an adult with mismatch repair-deficient cancer.

The chain uses TRBV5-1 and TRBJ2-3, with 7 bases aligning to TRBD1. The CDR3 extends over 12 amino acids. Trimming removed 3 bases from V and 6 bases from J; junction bases left unmatched: 1. CDR1 is SGHRS and CDR2 is YFSETQ in the germline V gene. The CDR3 reads CASSSQGDTQYF. The CDR3 region has the DNA TGCGCCAGCAGCTCACAGGGGGATACGCAGTATTTT.

The chain carries TRBV10-2 and TRBJ1-1, with TRBD1 matching 7 bases. This CDR3 spans 14 amino acids. V dropped 6 bases and J dropped 1; count of bases not matched to a gene: 5. The germline V gene encodes CDR1 WSHSY and CDR2 SAAADI. DNA of the CDR3: TGCGCCAGCAGGATAGGGACAGCGAACACTGAAGCTTTCTTT. Amino acid sequence: CASRIGTANTEAFF.

A single count supports this clone. This rearrangement joins TRBV11-2 to TRBJ2-3; D is unresolved. Germline lookup yields CDR1 SGHAT and CDR2 FQNNGV. CDR3 length equals 15 residues. The V end lost 1 base, the J end lost 0 bases, and 8 bases lay between the germline ends. The CDR3 loop is CASSLVGSSTDTQYF. CDR3 coding DNA: TGTGCCAGCAGCTTAGTCGGCAGTAGCACAGATACGCAGTATTTT.

The chain links TRBV29-1 to TRBJ2-6; D is possibly TRBD2 (6 bases). The CDR3 contains 11 residues. Germline V lookup: CDR1 SQVTM, CDR2 ANQGSEA. Trimming stripped 5 bases from V and 16 bases from J, with 15 bases between. The DNA of the CDR3 is TGCAGCGTTCCCTGGGGGGAAGATCTGACTTTC. It translates to CSVPWGEDLTF.

The rearrangement uses TRBV6-4 and TRBJ2-2, with D possibly matching TRBD1 (6 bases). There are 15 residues in the CDR3. V was cut by 0 bases and J by 2 bases, with 7 bases left in between. Germline CDR1 is MRHNA and CDR2 is SNTAGT. This CDR3 reads CASSDSGQNTGELFF. CDR3 coding DNA: TGTGCCAGCAGTGACTCGGGACAAAACACCGGGGAGCTGTTTTTT.

CDR3 sequence: CASSLPSGTPGELFF. In nucleotides, the CDR3 is TGTGCCAGCAGCTTACCTAGCGGGACCCCCGGGGAGCTGTTTTTT. The genes are TRBV13 and TRBJ2-2; TRBD2 agrees at 9 bases. This CDR3 region has 15 residues. J lost 6 bases, V lost 2 bases, and 4 bases had no gene match. Germline V CDR1 and CDR2: PRHDT, FYEKMQ (reference sequence). Full variable domain (missing parts from reference TRBV13 and TRBJ2-2): AAGVIQSPRHLIKEKRETATLKCYPIPRHDTVYWYQQGPGQDPQFLISFYEKMQSDKGSIPDRFSAQQFSDYHSELNMSSLELGDSALYFCASSLPSGTPGELFFGEGSRLTVL.

The V gene is TRBV27, the J gene TRBJ2-7, with 13 bases fitting TRBD2. Germline loops: CDR1 MNHEY, CDR2 SMNVEV (reference sequence). V gave up 5 bases and J gave up 2 bases; unmatched junction bases: 3. The CDR3 is made up of 15 amino acids. The CDR3: CASSPGTSGAYEQYF. The CDR3 region has the DNA TGTGCCAGCAGTCCCGGGACTAGCGGGGCCTACGAGCAGTACTTC.

The rearrangement joins TRBV5-4 to TRBJ1-2; 11 bases map to TRBD1. This CDR3 is built from 14 residues. Germline lookup yields CDR1 SGHNT and CDR2 YYREEE (reference sequence). Germline trimming cut 4 bases from V and 8 bases from J; bases unmatched to any gene: 7. CDR3 amino acids: CASSLGQGAGGYTF. The CDR3 DNA reads TGTGCCAGCAGCCTAGGACAGGGGGCAGGGGGCTACACCTTC. Full variable domain (rest looked up from reference TRBV5-4 and TRBJ1-2): ETGVTQSPTHLIKTRGQQVTLRCSSQSGHNTVSWYQQALGQGPQFIFQYYREEENGRGNFPPRFSGLQFPNYSSELNVNALELDDSALYLCASSLGQGAGGYTFGSGTRLTVV.

The V and J genes are TRBV6-6 and TRBJ1-2; D gene unclear. Germline CDR1 reads MNHNY; CDR2 reads SVGAGI (reference sequence). The CDR3 totals 13 residues. Trimming pared 0 bases from V and 6 bases from J, leaving 8 bases between. The CDR3 region has the DNA TGTGCCAGCAGTTACTCGAGGGTGGATGGCTACACCTTC. Amino acid sequence: CASSYSRVDGYTF.

The chain employs TRBV4-1 and TRBJ2-6; D not resolved. The germline V gene encodes CDR1 MGHRA and CDR2 YSYEKL. V gave up 1 base and J gave up 1 base, with 8 bases separating them. The CDR3 is made up of 16 amino acids. Here the CDR3 reads CASSQVLGSGANVLTF. The CDR3 DNA sequence: TGCGCCAGCAGCCAAGTTTTAGGGTCTGGGGCCAACGTCCTGACTTTC.

The V call is TRBV19, the J call TRBJ2-7; 9 nucleotides align to TRBD1. After removal of 3 bases from V and 0 bases from J, the junction contained 3 bases not matched to a gene. CDR1 and CDR2 from the germline V gene are LNHDA and SQIVND (reference sequence). The CDR3 extends over 15 amino acids. CDR3 bases: TGTGCCAGTAGTATCGGACAGGGGCCCTCCTACGAGCAGTACTTC. This gives the protein CASSIGQGPSYEQYF.

CDR3 in amino acids: CATSTRTSGGVDTQYF. The CDR3 nucleotides are TGTGCCACCAGCACACGGACTAGCGGGGGTGTAGATACGCAGTATTTT. The rearrangement links TRBV15 to TRBJ2-3; 13 bases agree with TRBD2. CDR1 is LNHNV and CDR2 is YYDKDF in the germline V gene (reference sequence). J was trimmed by 5 bases and V by 4 bases; bases with no gene match: 6. This CDR3 comprises 16 residues.

The V call is TRBV11-3, the J call TRBJ2-3; 7 bases line up with TRBD2. V shed 2 bases, J shed 6 bases, and the junction held 2 bases outside the gene matches. Looked up from germline, CDR1 is SGHNT and CDR2 is YENEEA. There are 13 residues in the CDR3. The CDR3 DNA reads TGTGCCAGCAGCTTAACCGGGAGGGATACGCAGTATTTT. Its translation: CASSLTGRDTQYF.

This clone was seen only once. V is TRBV7-9 and J is TRBJ2-3; 9 positions match TRBD1. The length of the CDR3 is 15 residues. After removal of 6 bases from V and 8 bases from J, the junction contained 12 bases not matched to a gene. Germline loops: CDR1 SEHNR, CDR2 FQNEAQ (reference sequence). CDR3 DNA sequence: TGTGCCAGCAGGGCTACCGGGACAGGGTACCCTACGCAGTATTTT. Amino acid sequence: CASRATGTGYPTQYF.

V gene TRBV6-1 combines with J gene TRBJ2-1, with 10 bases that match TRBD2. Trimming at V came to 9 bases and at J to 1 base, leaving 6 bases not matched to a gene. The germline V gene has CDR1 MNHNS and CDR2 SASEGT. There are 15 residues in the CDR3. The CDR3 here is CASCLAGVSYNEQFF. The CDR3 DNA is TGTGCCAGTTGCCTAGCGGGAGTATCCTACAATGAGCAGTTCTTC.

Within the sample, this clone is large (0.1 to 1%). This sequence joins TRBV5-1 and TRBJ2-3; D remains unclear. The CDR3 contains 16 residues. The V gene lost 0 bases and the J gene lost 1 base, with 12 bases spanning the gap. CDR1 SGHRS and CDR2 YFSETQ come from the germline V gene. The CDR3 DNA sequence: TGCGCCAGCAGCTTGGGGACCGGTGGAGGCACAGATACGCAGTATTTT. This codes for CASSLGTGGGTDTQYF. The entire variable domain, with the rest obtained from reference TRBV5-1 and TRBJ2-3, is as follows: KAGVTQTPRYLIKTRGQQVTLSCSPISGHRSVSWYQQTPGQGLQFLFEYFSETQRNKGNFPGRFSGRQFSNSRSEMNVSTLELGDSALYLCASSLGTGGGTDTQYFGPGTRLTVL.

The chain has TRBV28 and TRBJ2-5; TRBD1 is a possible D gene (6 bases). The length of the CDR3 is 13 residues. Trimming took 5 bases from V and 4 from J, leaving 11 bases between them. The germline V gene encodes CDR1 MDHEN and CDR2 SYDVKM. This chain's CDR3 is CASSPDRGETQYF. Written as DNA, the CDR3 is TGTGCCAGCAGTCCGGACAGAGGAGAGACCCAGTACTTC.

The CDR3 DNA is TGTGCCAGCAGTTTATTGGCGTCGGCAGTACAAGCTTTCTTT. Its protein product is CASSLLASAVQAFF. The chain has TRBV27 and TRBJ1-1; D uncertain. The CDR3 totals 14 residues. Germline CDR1 and CDR2: MNHEY and SMNVEV (reference sequence). Between the trimmed V and J ends, which lost 1 base and 9 bases, there was a span of 15 bases.